This T cell receptor (beta chain) came from a study of T cell changes during pregnancy in multiple sclerosis. Measured with immunoSEQ multiplex PCR; TCRdb has only the in-frame clones, and not every one. The sample consists of tens of thousands of clones, around 92% of them appearing once. CDR1 ENHRY and CDR2 SYGVKD come from the germline V gene. This CDR3 has 16 residues. The V end was cut by 0 bases, the J end by 2 bases, with 14 bases between. This specimen consisted of peripheral blood, obtained after pregnancy. This receptor was taken from a female donor in good health, enrolled as a control in a pregnancy study. The rearrangement joins TRBV10-3 to TRBJ2-7; D is unclear. CDR3 coding DNA: TGTGCCATCAGTGAGTCGCTTTTCAAGAGCACCTACGAGCAGTACTTC. This gives the protein CAISESLFKSTYEQYF.